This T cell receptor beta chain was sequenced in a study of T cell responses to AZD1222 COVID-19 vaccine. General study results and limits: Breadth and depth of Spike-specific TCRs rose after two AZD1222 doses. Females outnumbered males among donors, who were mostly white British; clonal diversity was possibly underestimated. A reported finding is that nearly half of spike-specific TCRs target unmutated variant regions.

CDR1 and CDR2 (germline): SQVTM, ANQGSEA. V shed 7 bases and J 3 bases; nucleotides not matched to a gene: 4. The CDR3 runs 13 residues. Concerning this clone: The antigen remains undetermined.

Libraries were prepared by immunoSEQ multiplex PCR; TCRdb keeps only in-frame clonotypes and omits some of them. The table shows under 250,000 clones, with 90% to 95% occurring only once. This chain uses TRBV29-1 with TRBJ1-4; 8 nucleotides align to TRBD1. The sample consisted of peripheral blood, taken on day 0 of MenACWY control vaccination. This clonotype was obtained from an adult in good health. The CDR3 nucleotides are TGCAGCGCTATGACAGGGGCTAATGAAAAACTGTTTTTT. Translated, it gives CSAMTGANEKLFF.